This T cell receptor beta chain came from a study of blood T cell repertoires in COVID-19. Background on the study: Both acute and convalescent COVID-19 samples were obtained from the United States, Italy and Spain. Nucleic acid was either cDNA or gDNA, and it came from T cells, B-cell-depleted T cells, or PBMCs.

Study processing details: Using reference gene primer amplification, nucleated cell counts were estimated. This table comes from immunoSEQ multiplex PCR, and its TCRdb copy is limited to in-frame clones, with some not included. That table supplies the V and J calls and clone size; D and trimming were determined from the DNA. The repertoire holds 25,000 to 35,000 clones, with 65% to 70% as singletons. Germline V lookup: CDR1 SGHTA, CDR2 FQGNSA. Between the trimmed V and J ends, which lost 5 bases and 6 bases, there was a span of 14 bases. The CDR3 consists of 14 residues. The chain employs TRBV7-2 and TRBJ2-4; D might be TRBD2 (5 bases). The TCR comes from a human donor in a cohort sampled during active COVID-19. Sequencing was performed on peripheral blood. The CDR3 DNA reads as TGTGCCAGCAGCCCCACAGCGACTATAAACATTCAGTACTTC. It translates to CASSPTATINIQYF.